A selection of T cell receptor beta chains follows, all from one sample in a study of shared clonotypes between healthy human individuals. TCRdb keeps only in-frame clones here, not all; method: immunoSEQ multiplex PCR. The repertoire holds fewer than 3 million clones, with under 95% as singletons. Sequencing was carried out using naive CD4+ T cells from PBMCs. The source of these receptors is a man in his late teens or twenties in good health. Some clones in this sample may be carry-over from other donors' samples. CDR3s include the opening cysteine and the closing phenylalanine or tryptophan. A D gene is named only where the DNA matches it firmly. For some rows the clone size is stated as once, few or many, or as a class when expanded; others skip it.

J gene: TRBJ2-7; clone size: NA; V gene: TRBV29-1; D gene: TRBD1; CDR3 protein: CSVVTGTGNYEQYF; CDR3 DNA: TGCAGCGTCGTAACCGGGACAGGAAACTACGAGCAGTACTTC
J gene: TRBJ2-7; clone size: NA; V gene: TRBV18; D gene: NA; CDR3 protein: CASSPILGTGDEQYF; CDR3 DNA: TGTGCCAGCTCACCAATTTTAGGGACTGGCGACGAGCAGTACTTC
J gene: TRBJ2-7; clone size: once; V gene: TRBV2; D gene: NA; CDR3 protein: CASRGGSYEQYF; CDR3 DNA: TGTGCCAGCAGGGGGGGCAGCTACGAGCAGTACTTC
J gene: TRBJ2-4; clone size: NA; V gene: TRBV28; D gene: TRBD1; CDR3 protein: CASSTMTGGDIQYF; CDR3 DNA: TGTGCCAGCAGCACCATGACAGGGGGGGACATTCAGTACTTC
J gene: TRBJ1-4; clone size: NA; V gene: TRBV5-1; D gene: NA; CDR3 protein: CASSLALALGEKLFF; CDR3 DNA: TGCGCCAGCAGCTTGGCCTTGGCCTTGGGTGAAAAACTGTTTTTT
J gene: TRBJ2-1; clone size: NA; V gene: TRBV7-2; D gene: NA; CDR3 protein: CASSLVGNRRYEQFF; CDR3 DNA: TGTGCCAGCAGCTTAGTGGGAAACAGGCGATATGAGCAGTTCTTC
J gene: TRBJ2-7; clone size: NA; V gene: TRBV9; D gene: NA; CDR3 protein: CASSVEAGSYEQYF; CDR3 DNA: TGTGCCAGCAGCGTAGAGGCCGGTTCCTACGAGCAGTACTTC
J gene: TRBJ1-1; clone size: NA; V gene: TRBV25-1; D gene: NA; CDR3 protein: CASSDLGIGTEAFF; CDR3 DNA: TGTGCCAGCAGTGACTTGGGGATCGGCACTGAAGCTTTCTTT
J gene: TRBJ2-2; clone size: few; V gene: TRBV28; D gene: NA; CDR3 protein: CASSTGGARGGELFF; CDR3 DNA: TGTGCCAGCAGCACAGGTGGGGCGAGAGGCGGGGAGCTGTTTTTT
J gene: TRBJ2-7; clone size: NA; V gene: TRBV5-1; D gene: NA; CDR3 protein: CASSPAGPPSSYEQYF; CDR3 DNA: TGCGCCAGCAGCCCCGCCGGGCCGCCTAGCTCCTACGAGCAGTACTTC
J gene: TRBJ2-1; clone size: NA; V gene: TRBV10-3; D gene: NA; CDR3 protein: CAISDDINEQFF; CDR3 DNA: TGTGCCATCAGTGACGATATCAATGAGCAGTTCTTC
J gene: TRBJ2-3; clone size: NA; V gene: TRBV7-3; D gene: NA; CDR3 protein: CASSLRTHTDTQYF; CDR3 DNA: TGTGCCAGCAGCCTTAGGACACACACAGATACGCAGTATTTT
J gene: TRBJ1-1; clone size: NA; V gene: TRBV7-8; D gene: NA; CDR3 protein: CASSVVGGNTEAFF; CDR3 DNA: TGTGCCAGCAGCGTGGTGGGGGGGAACACTGAAGCTTTCTTT
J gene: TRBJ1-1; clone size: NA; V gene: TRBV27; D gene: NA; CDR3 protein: CATQPLRTVMNTEAFF; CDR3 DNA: TGTGCCACCCAACCCTTGCGGACAGTAATGAACACTGAAGCTTTCTTT
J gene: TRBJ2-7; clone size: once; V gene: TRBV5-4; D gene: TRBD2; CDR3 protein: CASSLGASGSSYEQYF; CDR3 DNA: TGTGCCAGCAGCTTGGGGGCTAGCGGGAGCTCCTACGAGCAGTACTTC
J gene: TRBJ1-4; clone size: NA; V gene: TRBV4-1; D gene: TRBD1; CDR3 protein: CASSQGGQPNEKLFF; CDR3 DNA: TGCGCCAGCAGCCAAGGGGGACAGCCTAATGAAAAACTGTTTTTT
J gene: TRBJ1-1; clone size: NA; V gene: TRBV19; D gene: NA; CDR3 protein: CASSNPGSAMNTEAFF; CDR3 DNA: TGTGCCAGTAGTAACCCCGGAAGTGCCATGAACACTGAAGCTTTCTTT
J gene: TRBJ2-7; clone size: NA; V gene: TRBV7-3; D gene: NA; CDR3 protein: CASSLDRTYEQYF; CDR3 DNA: TGTGCCAGCAGCTTAGACAGGACCTACGAGCAGTACTTC
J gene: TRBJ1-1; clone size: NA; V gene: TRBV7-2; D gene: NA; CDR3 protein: CASSYQHMNTEAFF; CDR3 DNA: TGTGCCAGCAGCTACCAGCATATGAACACTGAAGCTTTCTTT
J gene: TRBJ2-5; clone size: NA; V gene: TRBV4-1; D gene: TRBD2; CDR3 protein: CASSLSPLKLTSGSLEETQYF; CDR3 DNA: TGCGCCAGCAGCCTATCCCCCTTGAAACTGACTAGCGGGAGTTTGGAGGAGACCCAGTACTTC
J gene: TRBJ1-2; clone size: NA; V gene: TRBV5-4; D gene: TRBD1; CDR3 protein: CASSSGQGQDTF; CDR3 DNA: TGTGCCAGCAGCTCGGGACAGGGGCAGGACACCTTC
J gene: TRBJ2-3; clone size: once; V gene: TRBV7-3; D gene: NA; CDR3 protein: CASSPRGAGADTQYF; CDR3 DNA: TGTGCCAGCAGCCCCCGTGGTGCGGGCGCAGATACGCAGTATTTT
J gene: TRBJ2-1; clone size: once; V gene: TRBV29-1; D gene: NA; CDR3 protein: CSVAPASNEQFF; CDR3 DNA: TGCAGCGTTGCCCCGGCTAGTAATGAGCAGTTCTTC
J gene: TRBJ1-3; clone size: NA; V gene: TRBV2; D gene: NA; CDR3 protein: CASSEIGNTIYF; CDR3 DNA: TGTGCCAGCAGTGAAATCGGAAACACCATATATTTT
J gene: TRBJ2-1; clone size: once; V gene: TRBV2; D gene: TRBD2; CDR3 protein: CASAGVAGYNEQFF; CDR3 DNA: TGTGCCAGCGCCGGGGTAGCGGGATACAATGAGCAGTTCTTC
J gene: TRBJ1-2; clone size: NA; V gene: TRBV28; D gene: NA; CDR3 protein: CASSFQGYGYTF; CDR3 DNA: TGTGCCAGCAGTTTTCAAGGCTATGGCTACACCTTC
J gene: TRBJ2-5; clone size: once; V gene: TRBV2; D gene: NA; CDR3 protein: CASDTQGGETQYF; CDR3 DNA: TGTGCCAGCGACACACAGGGGGGGGAGACCCAGTACTTC
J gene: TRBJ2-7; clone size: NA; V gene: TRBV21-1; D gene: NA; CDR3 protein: CASSKAEGPHEQYF; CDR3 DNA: TGTGCCAGCAGCAAAGCCGAGGGCCCCCACGAGCAGTACTTC
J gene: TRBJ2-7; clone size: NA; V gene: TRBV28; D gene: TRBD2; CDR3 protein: CASSPGGFYEQYF; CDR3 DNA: TGTGCCAGCAGCCCCGGGGGGTTCTACGAGCAGTACTTC
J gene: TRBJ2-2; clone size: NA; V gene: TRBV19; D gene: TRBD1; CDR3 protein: CASQDPGGVNTGELFF; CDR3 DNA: TGTGCCAGCCAAGATCCAGGGGGAGTAAACACCGGGGAGCTGTTTTTT
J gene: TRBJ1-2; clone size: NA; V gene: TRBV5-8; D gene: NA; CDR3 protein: CASGTPFYGYTF; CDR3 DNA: TGTGCCAGCGGGACACCCTTTTATGGCTACACCTTC
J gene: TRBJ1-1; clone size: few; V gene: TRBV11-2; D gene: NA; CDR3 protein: CASSFQQNTEAFF; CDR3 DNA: TGTGCCAGCAGCTTTCAACAGAACACTGAAGCTTTCTTT
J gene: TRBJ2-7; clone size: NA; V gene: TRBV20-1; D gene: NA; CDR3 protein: CSTTGAYEQYF; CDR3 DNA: TGCAGCACCACGGGGGCCTACGAGCAGTACTTC
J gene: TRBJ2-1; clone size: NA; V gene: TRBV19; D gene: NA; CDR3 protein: CASSIDGLASEQFF; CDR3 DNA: TGTGCCAGTAGTATAGATGGGCTAGCGAGCGAGCAGTTCTTC
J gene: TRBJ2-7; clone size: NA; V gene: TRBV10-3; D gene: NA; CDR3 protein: CAISESRSSYEQYF; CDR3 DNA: TGTGCCATCAGTGAGAGTCGGTCCTCCTACGAGCAGTACTTC
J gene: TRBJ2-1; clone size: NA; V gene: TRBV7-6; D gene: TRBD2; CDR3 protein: CASTVGPGGSSYNEQFF; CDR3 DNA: TGTGCCAGCACCGTAGGTCCGGGAGGGAGCTCCTACAATGAGCAGTTCTTC
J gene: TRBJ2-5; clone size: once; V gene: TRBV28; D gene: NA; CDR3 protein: CASAGLYETQYF; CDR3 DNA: TGTGCCAGCGCCGGGCTATACGAGACCCAGTACTTC
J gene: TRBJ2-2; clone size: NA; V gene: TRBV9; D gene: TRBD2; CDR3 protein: CASSSRSGTSGELFF; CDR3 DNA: TGTGCCAGCAGCTCCCGAAGCGGGACGTCCGGGGAGCTGTTTTTT
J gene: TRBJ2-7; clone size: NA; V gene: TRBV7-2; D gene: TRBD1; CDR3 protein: CASSFRDRRNEQYF; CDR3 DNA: TGTGCCAGCAGCTTCCGGGACAGGCGGAACGAGCAGTACTTC
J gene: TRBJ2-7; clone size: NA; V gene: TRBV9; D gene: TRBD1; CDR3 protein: CASSTGQGTYEQYF; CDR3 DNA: TGTGCCAGCAGCACGGGACAGGGCACCTACGAGCAGTACTTC
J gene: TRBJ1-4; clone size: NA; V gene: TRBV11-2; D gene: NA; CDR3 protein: CASSSTVPNEKLFF; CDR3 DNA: TGTGCCAGCAGCTCGACAGTTCCCAATGAAAAACTGTTTTTT